These T cell receptor beta chains were read from a single sample in a study of T cell changes during pregnancy in multiple sclerosis. Sequenced by immunoSEQ multiplex PCR; TCRdb stores in-frame clones only, minus some. Among about 36,000 clones listed, roughly 89% were seen once. Specimen: CD4+ T cells from peripheral blood mononuclear cells, collected in the second trimester of pregnancy. These receptors were taken from a female donor in good health, enrolled as a control in a pregnancy study. Each CDR3 is given with its conserved first and last residue. D genes are given only for firm matches. Rows give clone size only sometimes, using once, few, many, or a class for an expanded clone.

TRBV18	TRBJ2-4	-	TRBD2	CASSPTSGGEQNIQYF	TGTGCCAGCTCACCCACTAGCGGGGGGGAGCAGAACATTCAGTACTTC
TRBV29-1	TRBJ2-1	-	TRBD2	CSVPGPLRTSGDNEQFF	TGCAGCGTCCCCGGGCCACTACGGACTAGCGGAGACAATGAGCAGTTCTTC
TRBV10-3	TRBJ2-1	once	TRBD2	CASREAGGSYNEQFF	TGTGCCAGCCGGGAGGCGGGAGGCTCCTACAATGAGCAGTTCTTC
TRBV5-1	TRBJ1-3	-	-	CASSDTSGNTIYF	TGCGCCAGCAGCGACACCTCTGGAAACACCATATATTTT
TRBV27	TRBJ1-1	-	TRBD1	CASSFWGAGGGTEAFF	TGTGCCAGCAGTTTTTGGGGGGCAGGGGGTGGCACTGAAGCTTTCTTT
TRBV6-5	TRBJ1-5	-	-	CATLDSRLSNQPQHF	TGTGCCACCTTAGACAGTCGACTTAGCAATCAGCCCCAGCATTTT
TRBV9	TRBJ2-7	-	-	CASSVGLVSSYEQYF	TGTGCCAGCAGCGTAGGGCTGGTAAGCTCCTACGAGCAGTACTTC
TRBV18	TRBJ1-3	-	-	CASSPYRDKNTIYF	TGTGCCAGCTCACCATACCGGGACAAAAACACCATATATTTT
TRBV5-1	TRBJ2-7	once	-	CASSFSWAANEQYF	TGCGCCAGCAGCTTTTCCTGGGCTGCCAACGAGCAGTACTTC
TRBV9	TRBJ2-1	-	-	CASSLRLGMDEQFF	TGTGCCAGCAGCCTTCGACTAGGAATGGATGAGCAGTTCTTC
TRBV30	TRBJ1-1	-	TRBD1	CAETGAGGTEAFF	TGTGCCGAGACAGGGGCCGGGGGCACTGAAGCTTTCTTT
TRBV21-1	TRBJ2-5	-	-	CASISYETQYF	TGTGCCAGCATCTCTTATGAGACCCAGTACTTC
TRBV10-1	TRBJ1-5	-	TRBD1	CASSEHMRTGESQPQHF	TGCGCCAGCAGTGAGCACATGAGGACAGGGGAGAGTCAGCCCCAGCATTTT
TRBV7-6	TRBJ2-1	-	-	CASSLAQGWYNEQFF	TGTGCCAGCAGCTTAGCACAGGGTTGGTACAATGAGCAGTTCTTC
TRBV7-8	TRBJ2-1	-	TRBD2	CASSLSVWTSASNEQFF	TGTGCCAGCAGCTTATCGGTATGGACTAGCGCGAGCAATGAGCAGTTCTTC
TRBV6-1	TRBJ2-1	-	TRBD1	CASSEGTGGRGNEQFF	TGTGCCAGCAGTGAGGGGACAGGGGGCAGGGGGAATGAGCAGTTCTTC
TRBV7-2	TRBJ1-2	-	-	CASSAEAANYGYTF	TGTGCCAGCAGCGCGGAAGCCGCTAACTATGGCTACACCTTC
TRBV5-1	TRBJ2-1	-	TRBD1	CASSLETGSVNEQFF	TGCGCCAGCAGCTTGGAGACAGGGTCAGTGAATGAGCAGTTCTTC
TRBV18	TRBJ1-5	-	-	CASSPDRNNQPQHF	TGTGCCAGCTCACCCGACAGGAACAATCAGCCCCAGCATTTT
TRBV18	TRBJ1-2	once	-	CASSPPYSGAGYGYTF	TGTGCCAGCTCACCACCATATTCAGGGGCCGGGTATGGCTACACCTTC
TRBV15	TRBJ2-3	-	-	CATTISGGTTDTQYF	TGTGCCACCACGATATCAGGGGGGACCACAGATACGCAGTATTTT
TRBV28	TRBJ1-2	-	-	CASSLSGTANYGYTF	TGTGCCAGCAGTTTATCGGGAACGGCTAACTATGGCTACACCTTC
TRBV29-1	TRBJ2-5	-	-	CSVDREGRWGQETQYF	TGCAGCGTTGACAGGGAAGGACGGTGGGGCCAAGAGACCCAGTACTTC
TRBV11-2	TRBJ2-1	once	TRBD2	CASRNFGRKLAGGQSEQFF	TGTGCCAGCAGGAACTTTGGTCGGAAACTAGCGGGAGGGCAAAGTGAGCAGTTCTTC
TRBV19	TRBJ2-5	medium-sized	-	CASRAGETQYF	TGTGCCAGTAGGGCGGGAGAGACCCAGTACTTC
TRBV27	TRBJ2-7	few	TRBD1	CASSFWTGYVYEQYF	TGTGCCAGCAGTTTTTGGACAGGGTACGTCTACGAGCAGTACTTC
TRBV2	TRBJ2-5	-	TRBD1	CASMGTGGARETQYF	TGTGCCAGCATGGGGACAGGGGGCGCGAGGGAGACCCAGTACTTC
TRBV6-5	TRBJ1-4	-	-	CASSRQKTNEKLFF	TGTGCCAGCAGTCGACAGAAAACTAATGAAAAACTGTTTTTT
TRBV7-6	TRBJ1-4	-	TRBD1	CASSGGTGGENEKLFF	TGTGCCAGCAGCGGGGGGACAGGGGGAGAGAATGAAAAACTGTTTTTT
TRBV19	TRBJ1-5	few	TRBD1	CASSMWGQGRWPQHF	TGTGCCAGTAGTATGTGGGGACAGGGCCGGTGGCCCCAGCATTTT
TRBV29-1	TRBJ1-6	-	-	CSVVLRSYNSPLHF	TGCAGCGTTGTATTGCGGTCCTATAATTCACCCCTCCACTTT
TRBV28	TRBJ1-5	-	-	CASRGNHQPQHF	TGTGCCAGCAGGGGCAACCATCAGCCCCAGCATTTT
TRBV19	TRBJ2-7	-	TRBD1	CASTHGQGRDEQYF	TGTGCCAGTACCCATGGACAGGGGAGAGACGAGCAGTACTTC
TRBV6-1	TRBJ2-7	-	-	CASSKDSSYEQYF	TGTGCCAGCAGTAAGGACAGCTCCTACGAGCAGTACTTC
TRBV11-1	TRBJ2-7	-	TRBD1	CASSFGEGQGSFEQYF	TGTGCCAGCAGCTTCGGGGAAGGACAGGGGTCATTCGAGCAGTACTTC
TRBV2	TRBJ2-1	-	TRBD2	CASRSGTSGGREQFF	TGTGCCAGCAGGTCGGGGACTAGCGGGGGAAGAGAGCAGTTCTTC
TRBV5-1	TRBJ2-1	-	-	CASSFSASVSYNEQFF	TGCGCCAGCAGCTTCTCGGCTAGCGTCTCCTACAATGAGCAGTTCTTC
TRBV6-1	TRBJ2-3	-	TRBD1	CASSEGTGKGTQYF	TGTGCCAGCAGTGAAGGGACAGGGAAGGGGACGCAGTATTTT
TRBV7-9	TRBJ1-5	-	-	CASSAQGGDQLQHF	TGTGCCAGCAGCGCTCAAGGGGGGGATCAGCTCCAGCATTTT
TRBV9	TRBJ2-1	-	TRBD1	CASSTRQGDSYNEQFF	TGTGCCAGCAGCACCCGACAGGGGGACTCCTACAATGAGCAGTTCTTC
TRBV27	TRBJ1-4	-	TRBD1	CASSLKPDRAEKLFF	TGTGCCAGCAGTCTAAAACCGGACAGGGCGGAAAAACTGTTTTTT
TRBV19	TRBJ1-2	-	-	CASSPRTVGYGYTF	TGTGCCAGTAGTCCCCGGACAGTTGGGTATGGCTACACCTTC
TRBV27	TRBJ2-3	-	-	CASSLLTPRGTDTQYF	TGTGCCAGCAGTTTATTAACCCCACGAGGCACAGATACGCAGTATTTT
TRBV19	TRBJ2-5	-	TRBD1	CASSIGRRTGKETQYF	TGTGCCAGTAGTATAGGGAGACGGACAGGGAAGGAGACCCAGTACTTC
TRBV6-1	TRBJ1-4	-	TRBD1	CASSSPTGENEKLFF	TGTGCCAGCAGCTCTCCGACAGGGGAAAATGAAAAACTGTTTTTT
TRBV7-9	TRBJ2-5	once	-	CATEVRETQYF	TGTGCCACTGAGGTTCGAGAGACCCAGTACTTC
TRBV28	TRBJ2-7	-	TRBD2	CASATSGSTYEQYF	TGTGCCAGCGCGACTAGCGGGAGTACCTACGAGCAGTACTTC
TRBV19	TRBJ2-1	few	-	CASSIDRRPGDEQFF	TGTGCCAGTAGTATAGATCGAAGACCAGGCGATGAGCAGTTCTTC
TRBV28	TRBJ1-4	-	-	CASTARGVATNEKLFF	TGTGCCAGCACCGCTCGGGGGGTTGCAACTAATGAAAAACTGTTTTTT
TRBV2	TRBJ1-3	-	-	CASRQGPSGNTIYF	TGTGCCAGCAGACAGGGACCCTCTGGAAACACCATATATTTT
TRBV5-1	TRBJ2-5	-	-	CASSLGGGTQQETQYF	TGCGCCAGCAGCTTAGGGGGCGGGACGCAACAAGAGACCCAGTACTTC
TRBV19	TRBJ1-5	-	-	CASSIEGSQPQHF	TGTGCCAGTAGTATTGAGGGTTCTCAGCCCCAGCATTTT
TRBV5-6	TRBJ1-5	-	TRBD1	CASSFYGTASNQPQHF	TGTGCCAGCAGCTTTTACGGGACAGCGAGTAATCAGCCCCAGCATTTT
TRBV6-5	TRBJ1-2	-	-	CASSSMGGYGYTF	TGTGCCAGCAGTTCGATGGGGGGCTATGGCTACACCTTC
TRBV19	TRBJ2-1	-	-	CASSPDRSSYNEQFF	TGTGCCAGTAGCCCAGACAGAAGCTCCTACAATGAGCAGTTCTTC